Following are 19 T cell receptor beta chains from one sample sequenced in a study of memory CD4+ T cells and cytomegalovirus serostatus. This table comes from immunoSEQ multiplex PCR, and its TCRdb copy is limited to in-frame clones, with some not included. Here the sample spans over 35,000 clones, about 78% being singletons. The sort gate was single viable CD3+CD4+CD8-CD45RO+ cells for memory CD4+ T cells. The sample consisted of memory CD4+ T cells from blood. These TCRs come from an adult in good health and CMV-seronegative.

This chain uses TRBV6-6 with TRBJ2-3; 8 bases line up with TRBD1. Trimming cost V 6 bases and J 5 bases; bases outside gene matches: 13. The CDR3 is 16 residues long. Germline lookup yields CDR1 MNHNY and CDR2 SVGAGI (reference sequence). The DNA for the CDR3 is TGTGCCAGCAGCGACCGACAGGGGAGTTCAGGAGATACGCAGTATTTT. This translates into CASSDRQGSSGDTQYF.

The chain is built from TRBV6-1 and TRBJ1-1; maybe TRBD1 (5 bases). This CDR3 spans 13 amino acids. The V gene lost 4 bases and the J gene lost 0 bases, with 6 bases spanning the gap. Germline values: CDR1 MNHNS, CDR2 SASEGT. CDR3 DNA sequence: TGTGCCAGCAGTGCCAGGGTGAACACTGAAGCTTTCTTT. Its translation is CASSARVNTEAFF.

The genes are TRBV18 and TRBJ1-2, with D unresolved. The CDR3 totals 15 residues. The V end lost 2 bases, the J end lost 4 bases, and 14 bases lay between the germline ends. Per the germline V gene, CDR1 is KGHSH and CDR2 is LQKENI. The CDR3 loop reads CASSPKREEGYGYTF. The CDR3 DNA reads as TGTGCCAGCTCACCAAAAAGGGAGGAGGGCTATGGCTACACCTTC.

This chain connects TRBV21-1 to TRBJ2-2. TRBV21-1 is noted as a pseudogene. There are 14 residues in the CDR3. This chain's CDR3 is CASSRPSYTGELFF. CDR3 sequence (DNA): TGTGCCAGCAGCAGGCCCAGCTACACCGGGGAGCTGTTTTTT.

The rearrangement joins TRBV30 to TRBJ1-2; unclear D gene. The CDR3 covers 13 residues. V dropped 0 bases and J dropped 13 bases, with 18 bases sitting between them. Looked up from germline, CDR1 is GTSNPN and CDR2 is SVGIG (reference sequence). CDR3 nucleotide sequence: TGTGCCTGGAGTGTACGTGGGTCCACCTACGGCACCTTC. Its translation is CAWSVRGSTYGTF.

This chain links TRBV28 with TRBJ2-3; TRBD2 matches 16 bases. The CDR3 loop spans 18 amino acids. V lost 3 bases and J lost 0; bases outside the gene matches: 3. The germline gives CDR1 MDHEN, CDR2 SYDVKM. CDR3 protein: CASSLGLAGGFSTDTQYF. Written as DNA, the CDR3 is TGTGCCAGCAGTTTGGGACTAGCGGGGGGGTTTAGCACAGATACGCAGTATTTT.

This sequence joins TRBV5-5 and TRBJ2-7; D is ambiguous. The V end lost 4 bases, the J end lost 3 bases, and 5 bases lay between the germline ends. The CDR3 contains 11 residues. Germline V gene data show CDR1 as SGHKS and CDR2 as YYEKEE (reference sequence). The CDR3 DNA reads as TGTGCCAGCAGCACCTACTACGAGCAGTACTTC. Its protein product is CASSTYYEQYF. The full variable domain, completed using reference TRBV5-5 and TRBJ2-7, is DAGVTQSPTHLIKTRGQQVTLRCSPISGHKSVSWYQQVLGQGPQFIFQYYEKEERGRGNFPDRFSARQFPNYSSELNVNALLLGDSALYLCASSTYYEQYFGPGTRLTVT.

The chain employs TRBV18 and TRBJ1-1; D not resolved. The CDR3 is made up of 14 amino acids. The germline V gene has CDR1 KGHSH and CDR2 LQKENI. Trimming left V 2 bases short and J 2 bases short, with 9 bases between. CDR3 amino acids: CASSPEWGNTEAFF. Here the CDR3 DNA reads TGTGCCAGCTCACCAGAGTGGGGTAACACTGAAGCTTTCTTT.

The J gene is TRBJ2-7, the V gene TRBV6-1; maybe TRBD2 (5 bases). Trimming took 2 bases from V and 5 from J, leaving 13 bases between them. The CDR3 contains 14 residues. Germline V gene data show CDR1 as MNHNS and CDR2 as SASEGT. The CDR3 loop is CASSERGKVDEQYF. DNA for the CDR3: TGTGCCAGCAGTGAACGGGGTAAAGTTGACGAGCAGTACTTC.

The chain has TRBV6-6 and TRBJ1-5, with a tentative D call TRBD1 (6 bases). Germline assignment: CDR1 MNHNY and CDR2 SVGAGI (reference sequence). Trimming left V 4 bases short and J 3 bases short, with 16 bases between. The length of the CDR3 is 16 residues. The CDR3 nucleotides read TGTGCCAGCAGTTCCCTCCCCGGGGGCGCCAATCAGCCCCAGCATTTT. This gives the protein CASSSLPGGANQPQHF.

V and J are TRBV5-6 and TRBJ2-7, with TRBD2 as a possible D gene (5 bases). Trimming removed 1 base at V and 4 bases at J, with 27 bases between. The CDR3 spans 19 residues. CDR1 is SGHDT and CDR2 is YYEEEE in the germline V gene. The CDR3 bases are TGTGCCAGCAGCTTGATTTCCGGACTTCCCGCGTCCGGGGAGTACGAGCAGTACTTC. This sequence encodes CASSLISGLPASGEYEQYF.

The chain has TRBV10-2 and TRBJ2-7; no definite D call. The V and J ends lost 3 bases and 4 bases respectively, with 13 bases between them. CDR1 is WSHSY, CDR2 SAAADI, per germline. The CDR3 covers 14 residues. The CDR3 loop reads CASSEARQEYEQYF. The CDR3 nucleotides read TGCGCCAGCAGTGAAGCTAGGCAGGAGTACGAGCAGTACTTC.

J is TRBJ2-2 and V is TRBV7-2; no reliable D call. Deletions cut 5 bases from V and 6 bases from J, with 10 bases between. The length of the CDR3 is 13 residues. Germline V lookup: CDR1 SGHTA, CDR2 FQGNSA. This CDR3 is CASSLRVAGELFF. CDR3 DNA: TGTGCCAGCAGCCTTCGGGTTGCCGGGGAGCTGTTTTTT. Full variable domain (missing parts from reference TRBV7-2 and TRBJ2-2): GAGVSQSPSNKVTEKGKDVELRCDPISGHTALYWYRQSLGQGLEFLIYFQGNSAPDKSGLPSDRFSAERTGGSVSTLTIQRTQQEDSAVYLCASSLRVAGELFFGEGSRLTVL.

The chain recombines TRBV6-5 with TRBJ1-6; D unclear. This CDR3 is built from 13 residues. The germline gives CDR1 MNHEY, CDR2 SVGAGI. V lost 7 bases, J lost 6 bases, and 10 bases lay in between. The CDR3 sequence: CASTIGLNSPLHF. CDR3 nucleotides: TGTGCCAGCACCATTGGTCTTAATTCACCCCTCCACTTT.

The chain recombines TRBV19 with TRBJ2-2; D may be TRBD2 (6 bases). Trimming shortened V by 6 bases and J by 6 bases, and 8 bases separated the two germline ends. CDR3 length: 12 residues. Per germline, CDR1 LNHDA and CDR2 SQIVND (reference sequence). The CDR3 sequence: CASSPGAGELFF. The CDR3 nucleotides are TGTGCCAGTAGCCCGGGGGCCGGGGAGCTGTTTTTT.

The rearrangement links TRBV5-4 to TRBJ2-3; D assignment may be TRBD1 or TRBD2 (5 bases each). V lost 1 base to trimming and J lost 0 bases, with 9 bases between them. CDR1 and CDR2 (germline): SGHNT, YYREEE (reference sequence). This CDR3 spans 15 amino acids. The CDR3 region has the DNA TGTGCCAGCAGCTTGTCGTGGGGGAGCACAGATACGCAGTATTTT. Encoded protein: CASSLSWGSTDTQYF.

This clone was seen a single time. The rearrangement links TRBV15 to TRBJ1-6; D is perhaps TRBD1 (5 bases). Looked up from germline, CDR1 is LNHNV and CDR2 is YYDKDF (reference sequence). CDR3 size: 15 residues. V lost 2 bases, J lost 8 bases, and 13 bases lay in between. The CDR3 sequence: CATSRSSGGDSPLHF. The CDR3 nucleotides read TGTGCCACCAGCAGATCCTCGGGGGGGGATTCACCCCTCCACTTT. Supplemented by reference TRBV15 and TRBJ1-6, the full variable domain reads DAMVIQNPRYQVTQFGKPVTLSCSQTLNHNVMYWYQQKSSQAPKLLFHYYDKDFNNEADTPDNFQSRRPNTSFCFLDIRSPGLGDTAMYLCATSRSSGGDSPLHFGNGTRLTVT.

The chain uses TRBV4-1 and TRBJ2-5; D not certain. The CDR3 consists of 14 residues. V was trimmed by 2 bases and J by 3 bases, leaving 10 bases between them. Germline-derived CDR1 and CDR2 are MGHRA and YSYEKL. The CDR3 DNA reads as TGCGCCAGCAGCCAAAGGTACGCGGAAGAGACCCAGTACTTC. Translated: CASSQRYAEETQYF.

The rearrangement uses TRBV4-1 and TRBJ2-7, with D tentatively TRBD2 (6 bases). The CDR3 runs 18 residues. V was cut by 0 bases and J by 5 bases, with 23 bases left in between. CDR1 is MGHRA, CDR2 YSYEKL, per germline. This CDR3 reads CASSQDGGILRTIDEQYF. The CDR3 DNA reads TGCGCCAGCAGCCAAGATGGGGGGATCCTGAGGACCATAGACGAGCAGTACTTC.